Described below is a single TCR beta chain sequence and its context. Its antigen is still unknown. Amplification yielded TCR beta CDR3 regions, with RNA transcripts as the source. TCR CDR3 underwent first-round RT-PCR with the HTBI primer set. One entry per CDR3 protein, called by TCRdb with MiXCR from the multiplex PCR reads. The sample lists fewer than 800,000 distinct CDR3 sequences, approximately 16% seen once, with under 8.5% in the top ten. This sample stems from a study of T cells in Graves' hyperthyroidism and ophthalmopathy. V lost 4 bases to trimming and J lost 6 bases; unmatched junction nucleotides: 8. CDR1 is PRHDT, CDR2 FYEKMQ, per germline (reference sequence). This CDR3 spans 14 amino acids. General study results and limits: A 13 V-J signature model discriminated ophthalmopathy versus stable hyperthyroidism. The model anticipated ophthalmopathy a median approximately six months pre-onset.

The J gene is TRBJ2-7, the V gene TRBV13, with 8 bases that match TRBD1. Input material: blood. The receptor was derived from a man aged 18-30 years with Graves' hyperthyroidism. CDR3 amino acids: CASSSGGRGLEQYF. DNA for the CDR3: TGTGCCAGCAGCTCCGGGGGCAGGGGGCTCGAGCAGTACTTC.